This T cell receptor beta chain originates from a study of cytomegalovirus exposure and HLA in healthy donors (dated by TCRdb to 2016 to 2017). Regarding the study in general: An earlier analysis of several hundred of the donors reported approximately 270 Gb of sequence data and 100 million to 140 million unique TCR beta sequences from 150 million to 200 million T cells. A later analysis re-examined previously published TCR beta repertoires from just over 650 donors and added high-resolution HLA genotyping to investigate patterns of TCR occurrence. The study aimed to test whether cataloging public T cell receptors could reveal signatures of past pathogen exposure. To predict cytomegalovirus infection status, the study brought together high-throughput TCR immunosequencing, statistical association of individual TCRs with disease status, and machine learning. To decide whether each TCR beta V gene segment behaved as functional or pseudogenic, an earlier analysis of 587 of the donors relied on high-throughput TCR beta sequencing. In a later genetic analysis, genome-wide SNP genotypes for about 55% of the 666 donors were used, and that subset was treated as a discovery cohort. Of the roughly 410 genotyped donors, approximately 81% were placed in the genetic ancestry cluster associated with self-reported Caucasian donors. Typing coverage differed by locus: A, B, C, DRB1 and DQB1 were typed in roughly 629-630 donors, DQA1 in about 550, DPA1 in approximately 610, and DPB1 in 472. Rather than using new phenotypic data, the later analysis identified candidate immune exposures from TCR beta sequences and from how often those sequences occurred across donors. Using immunosequencing, the study profiled T cell repertoires from 666 subjects and related those repertoires to cytomegalovirus serostatus. Both class I and class II loci were covered by HLA typing, at four-digit resolution. In addition to the first cohort of about 650 subjects, a separate validation cohort of 130 or so different subjects was used. Donor age, sex, ethnicity and CMV serostatus were collected together with the repertoire data. An early release that covered roughly 600 HLA-typed donors contained 250 to 350 gigabases of sequencing data and around 80 million unique TCR sequences. All discovery cohort repertoires had been generated on a single sequencing platform. Across 300 to 400 genotyped donors of the cohort, an average of about 240,000 unique TCR beta nucleotide sequences per donor were sequenced, and roughly 20% of those sequences were non-productive. A few DR-DQ haplotypes were treated as single units for association and clustering because of strong linkage in the cohort.

The library was produced with the immunoSEQ multiplex PCR assay. For the multiplex PCR, a mixture combining 60 forward primers for TCR Vbeta segments and 13 reverse primers for TCR Jbeta segments was used. Amplification of the CDR3 region of rearranged TCR beta genes was performed with a multiplex PCR assay on genomic DNA. On the Illumina HiSeq System, the amplified TCR beta libraries were sequenced as 87-base-pair reads. Under the source paper's analysis protocol: A later analysis tallied about 77 million unique TCR beta chains across the approximately 670 repertoires, and roughly 11 million of those chains were shared by two or more donors. Raw reads were error-corrected and collapsed into unique sequences with a nearest-neighbor algorithm that merged closely related sequences to remove PCR and sequencing errors. Alignment of CDR3 sequences to IMGT reference sequences was used to assign V, D and J gene segments. For a sequence to be retained, a match of at least six nucleotides was required to both a V gene segment and a J gene segment. A rearrangement counted as productive if the CDR3 had no stop codons and remained in frame with V and J, and every other rearrangement counted as non-productive. CDR3 was defined by IMGT convention, running from the second conserved V-encoded cysteine to the conserved J-encoded phenylalanine. The earlier analysis of some 600 of the donors excluded sequences that lacked an unambiguous match to a single V gene segment. In an earlier analysis of about 590 of the donors, a V segment was called functional when productive rearrangements were above 56.7%, and segregating when the standard deviation between donors exceeded 5%. A statistical classification framework was developed to diagnose cytomegalovirus status using the catalog of TCR beta chain sequences. In a later analysis, TCR nucleotide sequences were compared against IMGT/GENE-DB human TR gene sequences so that V and J genes could be assigned. The TCRdist pipeline was used in a later analysis to assign CDR3 sequences and most-parsimonious VDJ recombination scenarios. In a later analysis, each TCR beta chain was defined by its CDR3 amino acid sequence together with its V-gene family, and reads lacking a unique V-gene family were excluded. A later analysis removed nearly 600 highly shared, low-generation-probability nucleotide sequences to deal with suspected cross-contamination and a sequencing artifact. For each public chain, a later analysis derived a clonal expansion index from normalized ranks of inferred template counts within each repertoire. A later analysis computed generation probabilities with a VDJ recombination model fitted to out-of-frame rearrangements, and checked the results against IGoR. A later analysis scored TCR-TCR, TCR-HLA and TCR-CMV co-occurrence with hypergeometric tests, applying a repertoire-size bias correction to TCR pairs. To estimate false discovery rates, a later analysis permuted the HLA or CMV assignments 20 times. In a later analysis, co-occurring TCRs were grouped using DBSCAN, with TCRdist sequence similarity added in when clustering inside HLA-allele-positive subsets. For co-occurrence clustering, repertoires with fewer than 30,000 or more than 120,000 public chains were excluded, along with roughly 5 repertoires with anomalous nucleotide sharing. TCRdb obtained this table from immuneACCESS and retained in-frame rearrangements with V and J assigned. These tables miss some clones; where compared with another copy, unresolved V genes account for less than half of the shortfall, and the remainder is unexplained. The V and J calls and the clone size are those of that table, but D and trimming were determined from the DNA. For this sample the table gives roughly 66,000 clones, of which about 84% were detected only once. The ten largest clones capture around 7.8% of the sample.

Details on this clone: Its antigen has not been determined. No quality values exist for individual bases; no much larger clone is one base distant.

The research as a whole found: In an earlier analysis of fewer than 750 of the donors, most TCR beta V segments were observed in productive rearrangements about 90% or about 30% of the time, broadly matching IMGT annotations. Because counts were too low, roughly 18 rarely observed V segments, including chromosome 9 orphons, were left out of the earlier analysis of 500 to 750 of the donors. The authors suggested that the approach could potentially be generalized to other disease states and immunological phenotypes. Assigning TCR associations to individual alleles was difficult when HLA alleles, especially DR and DQ, strongly co-occurred. In a later analysis, most CMV-associated TCR beta chains were found to appear HLA-restricted, with HLA associations seemingly driven largely by CMV exposure. A further reported finding was that TCR beta sequences accurately predicted the HLA-A and HLA-B alleles for most subjects in the first cohort. Most TCR sequences were seen in very few donors, while some public TCRs were found in many individuals. The classifier was reported to diagnose cytomegalovirus status with high specificity and sensitivity in both the original and validation cohorts. Some IMGT-functional V segments, including TRBV6-2 and TRBV6-3, could not be distinguished by the 87-base-pair reads and were therefore excluded. In a later analysis, some 18,000 TCR beta sequences were associated with specific HLA alleles at a false discovery rate of 0.05. Sequencing depth was assumed to be roughly uniform across donors in the presence/absence analyses, though that assumption may not hold. In a later analysis, HLA-associated TCR beta chains were found to be more clonally expanded and to have lower generation probabilities than equally common non-associated chains. Correlated functional status among segregating V segments might be attributable to linkage disequilibrium, but an unknown experimental factor could not be ruled out. Immune exposure information for the cohort was limited to CMV serostatus. The cohort was sequenced for TCR beta chains only, and without alpha or paired-chain data the features that could be detected were limited. A later analysis reported that several top co-occurrence clusters appeared linked to parvovirus B19, influenza, CMV and Epstein-Barr virus. The study listed approximately 150 TCR beta chains as associated with cytomegalovirus. A later genetic analysis associated a missense DCLRE1C variant with V-gene and J-gene trimming of TCR beta chains, and an independent cohort replicated the association. Because some donors lacked HLA typing at each locus, the association tests relied only on the typed subset. In a later analysis, TCR association rates were found to vary across HLA loci, with the most associated TCRs seen for DRB1 alleles and the fewest for HLA-C alleles. In vitro tests confirmed that a few of the cytomegalovirus-associated TCR beta chains recognize cytomegalovirus antigens. A later genetic analysis reported fewer N-insertions in productive TCRs among donors in an Asian-associated ancestry cluster than the roughly 620-donor mean. A group of highly shared sequence variants was considered likely to be a technical artifact of the sequencing pipeline.

The cohort comprised some 680 healthy bone marrow donors. Cohort members were all nominally healthy when sampled, although unrecorded immune exposures were likely present. The donor was CMV seropositive and was included in the group of 250 to 300 seropositive cohort members. A peripheral blood sample was provided by each donor, and peripheral blood mononuclear cells were used for TCR beta sequencing. The Qiagen DNeasy Blood Extraction Kit was used to extract genomic DNA from the blood cell samples. A distance of 8 bases separates the germline ends of V and J, which lose 2 bases and 3 bases respectively. CDR1 and CDR2, per the germline V gene, are SGHDT and YYEEEE. The CDR3 runs 13 residues from the cysteine to the phenylalanine. Of the read, only the CDR3 DNA is kept; its 39 bases are in frame from base 1.

The chain was built from TRBV5-6 and TRBJ1-2; a weak D assignment points to TRBD1 (5 bases agree). Sequenced: PBMCs. The origin of this receptor is a man in his late teens or twenties in good health and CMV-seropositive. The CDR3 loop reads CASSFGADYGYTF. The DNA sequence is given as TGTGCCAGCAGCTTTGGGGCAGACTATGGCTACACCTTC.